These 28 T cell receptor beta chains were sequenced from one sample in a study of T cell changes during pregnancy in multiple sclerosis. Assay: immunoSEQ multiplex PCR; the TCRdb copy retains only in-frame clones and omits some. The data show some 51,000 clones, with 90% to 95% seen just once and about 0.5% held by the top ten. The material was CD4+ T cells from peripheral blood mononuclear cells, obtained in the second trimester of pregnancy. The source of these receptors is a female donor with multiple sclerosis, enrolled in a pregnancy study.

The rearrangement links TRBV27 to TRBJ2-2; D not resolved. Germline V gives CDR1 MNHEY, CDR2 SMNVEV (reference sequence). V was trimmed by 3 bases and J by 4 bases, leaving 9 bases between them. The CDR3 loop spans 14 amino acids. This chain's CDR3 is CASSLRRSTGELFF. The CDR3 region has the DNA TGTGCCAGCAGTTTGCGGCGGAGCACCGGGGAGCTGTTTTTT.

This rearrangement joins TRBV4-3 to TRBJ1-2; D possibly corresponds to TRBD1 (5 bases). CDR1 is LGHNA, CDR2 YSLEER, per germline. The V gene lost 4 bases and the J gene lost 4 bases, with 16 bases spanning the gap. The CDR3 extends over 15 amino acids. The CDR3 protein is CASSRNPDSVYGYTF. DNA for the CDR3: TGCGCCAGCAGCCGAAACCCAGACAGTGTCTATGGCTACACCTTC.

The chain uses TRBV19 and TRBJ1-5, with D unresolved. Trimming took off 4 bases at V and 7 bases at J, with 8 bases between the two ends. CDR3 length: 12 amino acids. Germline lookup yields CDR1 LNHDA and CDR2 SQIVND (reference sequence). This CDR3 reads CASSNSVQPQHF. CDR3 in DNA: TGTGCCAGTAGTAATTCAGTGCAGCCCCAGCATTTT.

This chain connects TRBV14 to TRBJ1-1; 9 nucleotides match TRBD1. Trimming removed 6 bases from V and 0 bases from J; junction bases left unmatched: 8. Germline CDR1 SGHDN, CDR2 FVKESK. The CDR3 length is 16 residues. The CDR3 sequence: CASSPGQGRMNTEAFF. The CDR3 nucleotides are TGTGCCAGCAGTCCGGGACAGGGACGCATGAACACTGAAGCTTTCTTT.

A few counts support this clone. The V and J genes are TRBV29-1 and TRBJ1-1, with D perhaps TRBD1 (6 bases). Deletions cut 4 bases from V and 2 bases from J, with 23 bases between. CDR1 SQVTM and CDR2 ANQGSEA come from the germline V gene. CDR3 length: 17 amino acids. DNA for the CDR3: TGCAGCGTTGTCCGGTGGCAGGGGACGAGTGCAAACACTGAAGCTTTCTTT. Residues: CSVVRWQGTSANTEAFF. The variable domain in full, with the rest retrieved from reference TRBV29-1 and TRBJ1-1, is SAVISQKPSRDICQRGTSLTIQCQVDSQVTMMFWYRQQPGQSLTLIATANQGSEATYESGFVIDKFPISRPNLTFSTLTVSNMSPEDSSIYLCSVVRWQGTSANTEAFFGQGTRLTVV.

The genes are TRBV2 and TRBJ2-1; 11 nucleotides align to TRBD2. CDR3 length: 13 residues. The germline V gene has CDR1 SNHLY and CDR2 FYNNEI. V was clipped by 9 bases and J by 8 bases; unmatched bases: 6. CDR3 in DNA: TGTGCCAGAACTAGCGGGAGCGGGGATGAGCAGTTCTTC. Its translation is CARTSGSGDEQFF.

The chain carries TRBV7-9 and TRBJ1-5; 7 nucleotides match TRBD1. The V segment lost 4 bases and the J segment 4 bases; nucleotides outside the gene matches: 7. There are 15 residues in the CDR3. Germline CDR1 SEHNR, CDR2 FQNEAQ (reference sequence). The CDR3 nucleotides read TGTGCCAGCAGCTCCACAGGGGCGGTTAATCAGCCCCAGCATTTT. Amino acids: CASSSTGAVNQPQHF.

The rearrangement links TRBV19 to TRBJ1-2; the match to TRBD1 covers 9 bases. Germline values: CDR1 LNHDA, CDR2 SQIVND (reference sequence). V gave up 5 bases and J gave up 4 bases; unmatched junction bases: 5. This CDR3 is built from 14 residues. CDR3 DNA: TGTGCCAGTAGTCCACAGGGGGCTGGCTATGGCTACACCTTC. This translates into CASSPQGAGYGYTF. Full variable domain (missing parts from reference TRBV19 and TRBJ1-2): DGGITQSPKYLFRKEGQNVTLSCEQNLNHDAMYWYRQDPGQGLRLIYYSQIVNDFQKGDIAEGYSVSREKKESFPLTVTSAQKNPTAFYLCASSPQGAGYGYTFGSGTRLTVV.

The chain combines TRBV27 with TRBJ1-2; the D gene is possibly TRBD1 (5 bases). The CDR3 length is 12 residues. Germline CDR1 reads MNHEY; CDR2 reads SMNVEV (reference sequence). Deletions cut 4 bases from V and 6 bases from J, with 9 bases between. The CDR3 nucleotides read TGTGCCAGCAGTTCGTGGGGGGATGGCTACACCTTC. Amino acids: CASSSWGDGYTF.

The V and J genes are TRBV19 and TRBJ2-1; TRBD2 matches at 9 bases. The trim removed 10 bases at V and 9 bases at J, leaving 19 bases unmatched. Germline CDR1 and CDR2: LNHDA and SQIVND (reference sequence). CDR3 length equals 16 residues. Here the CDR3 DNA reads TGTGCCACCAACGGGCGGGGGGGCGTCCGGTTTGGTGAGCAGTTCTTC. It yields the protein CATNGRGGVRFGEQFF.

This clone has a handful of counts. V gene TRBV7-2 combines with J gene TRBJ2-5; the D gene is possibly TRBD2 (7 bases). The ends were cut back, 7 bases at V and 3 bases at J, with 12 bases in the middle. Per germline, CDR1 SGHTA and CDR2 FQGNSA. This CDR3 is 13 amino acids long. CDR3 DNA sequence: TGTGCCAGCATCAAGGGGGGGGAAGAGACCCAGTACTTC. Amino acid sequence: CASIKGGEETQYF.

Written as DNA, the CDR3 is TGCGCCAGCAGCTTGGGGGCTAGCGGGCCCACAGATACGCAGTATTTT. Its protein product is CASSLGASGPTDTQYF. This chain links TRBV5-1 with TRBJ2-3; 8 bases are shared with TRBD2. The trim removed 0 bases at V and 2 bases at J, leaving 5 bases unmatched. CDR3 size: 16 residues. Germline assignment: CDR1 SGHRS and CDR2 YFSETQ.

CDR3 protein: CASSQGTTASGITDTQYF. CDR3 DNA sequence: TGTGCCAGCAGCCAAGGAACAACGGCTAGCGGAATCACAGATACGCAGTATTTT. This chain uses TRBV14 with TRBJ2-3, with 7 bases aligning to TRBD2. This CDR3 spans 18 amino acids. Germline-derived CDR1 and CDR2 are SGHDN and FVKESK. The V and J ends lost 1 base and 2 bases, in that order; junction bases with no gene match: 12. Combining the CDR3 with reference TRBV14 and TRBJ2-3 gives the whole variable domain EAGVTQFPSHSVIEKGQTVTLRCDPISGHDNLYWYRRVMGKEIKFLLHFVKESKQDESGMPNNRFLAERTGGTYSTLKVQPAELEDSGVYFCASSQGTTASGITDTQYFGPGTRLTVL.

The J gene is TRBJ2-1, the V gene TRBV6-6; no clear D gene. V shed 0 bases and J shed 10 bases, with 13 bases lying between them. Per germline, CDR1 MNHNY and CDR2 SVGAGI (reference sequence). This CDR3 has 14 amino acids. The CDR3 DNA sequence: TGTGCCAGCAGTTACTCGAAAACTGTGAAGGAGCAGTTCTTC. This gives the protein CASSYSKTVKEQFF.

CDR3 sequence (DNA): TGTGCCAGTAGTACCTATACGGGGAACACTGAAGCTTTCTTT. It translates to CASSTYTGNTEAFF. The V and J genes are TRBV19 and TRBJ1-1; D is ambiguous. Trimming removed 4 bases from V and 1 base from J, with 10 bases in between. This CDR3 is built from 14 residues. The germline V gene encodes CDR1 LNHDA and CDR2 SQIVND (reference sequence). Variable domain in full (rest from reference TRBV19 and TRBJ1-1): DGGITQSPKYLFRKEGQNVTLSCEQNLNHDAMYWYRQDPGQGLRLIYYSQIVNDFQKGDIAEGYSVSREKKESFPLTVTSAQKNPTAFYLCASSTYTGNTEAFFGQGTRLTVV.

The rearrangement joins TRBV5-4 to TRBJ1-1; 7 bases agree with TRBD1. CDR1 is SGHNT and CDR2 is YYREEE in the germline V gene (reference sequence). V lost 3 bases to trimming and J lost 4 bases; unmatched junction nucleotides: 3. The CDR3 consists of 13 residues. The CDR3 loop is CASSSTGLTEAFF. The DNA of the CDR3 is TGTGCCAGCAGCTCGACAGGGCTCACTGAAGCTTTCTTT.

This clone is a singleton in its sample. The V gene is TRBV6-5, the J gene TRBJ2-1, with D possibly TRBD1 on 5 matching bases. V was clipped by 2 bases and J by 2 bases, with 10 bases between them. The length of the CDR3 is 15 residues. Germline V gene data show CDR1 as MNHEY and CDR2 as SVGAGI. The CDR3 loop reads CASSYRGNAYNEQFF. DNA of the CDR3: TGTGCCAGCAGTTACAGGGGCAATGCCTACAATGAGCAGTTCTTC.

In its sample, this clone was seen a few times. The rearrangement uses TRBV19 and TRBJ2-7; 12 nucleotides line up with TRBD1. CDR1 LNHDA and CDR2 SQIVND come from the germline V gene (reference sequence). V trimming: 5 bases; J trimming: 2 bases; junction bases outside the gene matches: 7. The CDR3 covers 16 residues. The CDR3 coding sequence is TGTGCCAGTAGTGCGGGGACAGGGGGCATCCCCTACGAGCAGTACTTC. Protein: CASSAGTGGIPYEQYF.

The J gene is TRBJ2-7, the V gene TRBV18; a weak D match, TRBD2 (5 bases). The CDR3 loop spans 13 amino acids. Trimming took 2 bases from V and 11 from J, leaving 16 bases between them. In germline, CDR1 is KGHSH, CDR2 LQKENI. In nucleotides, the CDR3 is TGTGCCAGCTCACCAGTTGTCCAGGCCGGGGAGTACTTC. It translates to CASSPVVQAGEYF.

The V call is TRBV19, the J call TRBJ2-3, with 10 nucleotides matching TRBD2. V dropped 7 bases and J dropped 3; count of bases not matched to a gene: 7. Germline assignment: CDR1 LNHDA and CDR2 SQIVND (reference sequence). CDR3 length equals 15 residues. The CDR3 DNA reads as TGTGCCAGTAAGGCTAGCGGGGGACTTACAGATACGCAGTATTTT. Translating gives CASKASGGLTDTQYF.

The CDR3 nucleotides are TGCGCCAGCAGCCAAGGGCTAGGGGCAAGCCATGGCTACACCTTC. Protein sequence: CASSQGLGASHGYTF. The chain joins TRBV4-3 to TRBJ1-2; TRBD1 might be the D (5 bases). Germline V lookup: CDR1 LGHNA, CDR2 YSLEER. V gave up 1 base and J gave up 6 bases, with 15 bases separating them. The CDR3 extends over 15 amino acids.

The chain couples TRBV5-4 to TRBJ2-7, with 10 nucleotides matching TRBD2. The CDR3 consists of 18 residues. Germline V gene lookup returns CDR1 SGHNT and CDR2 YYREEE (reference sequence). The J segment lost 0 bases and the V segment lost 4 bases, leaving 13 bases of the junction unmatched. This CDR3 reads CASSTVPGLALSSYEQYF. In DNA form, the CDR3 reads TGTGCCAGCAGCACGGTCCCGGGACTAGCGCTAAGCTCCTACGAGCAGTACTTC.

A single count supports this clone. V and J are TRBV19 and TRBJ1-2, with TRBD1 identical over 7 bases. J was trimmed by 6 bases and V by 7 bases; bases with no gene match: 11. This CDR3 has 14 amino acids. Germline V CDR1 and CDR2: LNHDA, SQIVND (reference sequence). The CDR3 nucleotides read TGTGCCAGTAAGGGGGCCCGCGGCCGACATGGCTACACCTTC. Translating it yields CASKGARGRHGYTF.

CDR3: CASAPRQGGPSSYEQYF. CDR3 coding DNA: TGTGCCAGCGCTCCCCGACAGGGAGGCCCCAGCTCCTACGAGCAGTACTTC. The chain links TRBV2 to TRBJ2-7; D perhaps matches TRBD1 (7 bases). The germline V gene has CDR1 SNHLY and CDR2 FYNNEI. CDR3 length: 17 residues. Trimming left V 8 bases short and J 0 bases short, with 23 bases between.

The chain uses TRBV5-8 and TRBJ1-1; 8 bases are a match to TRBD1. The germline gives CDR1 SGHTS, CDR2 YDEGEE. V lost 4 bases to trimming and J lost 1 base; unmatched junction nucleotides: 9. The CDR3 spans 16 residues. Written as DNA, the CDR3 is TGTGCCAGCAGCGTGAACAGGGGGTTGGGGAACACTGAAGCTTTCTTT. This gives the protein CASSVNRGLGNTEAFF.

The chain joins TRBV10-3 to TRBJ2-7, with 10 bases lining up with TRBD1. This CDR3 contains 18 residues. Germline CDR1 reads ENHRY; CDR2 reads SYGVKD. V was clipped by 0 bases and J by 5 bases; unmatched bases: 13. The CDR3: CAISESKGGGTGVHEQYF. The CDR3 DNA follows: TGTGCCATCAGTGAGTCTAAGGGGGGCGGGACAGGGGTCCACGAGCAGTACTTC.

The chain joins TRBV5-8 to TRBJ1-1, with D perhaps TRBD1 (5 bases). Germline V lookup: CDR1 SGHTS, CDR2 YDEGEE. This CDR3 spans 15 amino acids. Trimming removed 0 bases from V and 6 bases from J, with 15 bases in between. CDR3 bases: TGTGCCAGCAGCTTGGGCCAGGGCGGTTTTCCTGAAGCTTTCTTT. Residues: CASSLGQGGFPEAFF.

The V and J genes are TRBV7-2 and TRBJ2-2; D gene uncertain. Germline assignment: CDR1 SGHTA and CDR2 FQGNSA. Trimming removed 2 bases at V and 5 bases at J, with 9 bases between. This CDR3 comprises 14 residues. This CDR3 reads CASSLKRRTGELFF. CDR3 in DNA: TGTGCCAGCAGCTTAAAAAGGAGAACCGGGGAGCTGTTTTTT.